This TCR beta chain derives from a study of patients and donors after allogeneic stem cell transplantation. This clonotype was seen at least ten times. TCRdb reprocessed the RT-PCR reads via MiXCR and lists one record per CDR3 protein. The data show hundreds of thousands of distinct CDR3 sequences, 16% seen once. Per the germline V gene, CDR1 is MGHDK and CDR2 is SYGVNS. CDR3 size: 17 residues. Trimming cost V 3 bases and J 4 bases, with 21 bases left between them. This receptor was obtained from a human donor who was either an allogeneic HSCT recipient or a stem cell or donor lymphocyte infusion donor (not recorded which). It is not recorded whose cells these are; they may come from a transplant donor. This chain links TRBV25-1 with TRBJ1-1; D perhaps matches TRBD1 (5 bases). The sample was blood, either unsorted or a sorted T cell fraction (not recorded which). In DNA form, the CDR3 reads TGTGCCAGCAGTGATAGCCCGGGACGGAGGGGTGGCACTGAAGCTTTCTTT. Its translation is CASSDSPGRRGGTEAFF.